This T cell receptor (beta chain) was captured by sequencing in a study of radiotherapy plus CTLA-4 blockade in lung cancer. Across the whole study: Of all patients, under 20% responded objectively and 31% showed disease control.

This clone showed up just a few times. The antigen is undetermined. CDR3 length equals 14 residues. Germline V gene lookup returns CDR1 LGHNT and CDR2 FRNRAP. J gave up 7 bases and V 1 base, and 4 bases lay outside the gene matches. Findings of the study overall: With interferon-beta, early dynamics of blood T cell clones were reported to best predict response. Following radiotherapy plus ipilimumab, tumor-derived TCR clones expanded in the blood.

With ipilimumab providing CTLA-4 blockade, focal radiation was administered to patients who had chemo-refractory metastatic non-small-cell lung cancer. This table comes from immunoSEQ multiplex PCR, and its TCRdb copy is limited to in-frame clones, with some not included. The data show around 45,000 clones, roughly two thirds seen once. Sample: peripheral blood, taken from a patient treated with radiotherapy plus ipilimumab. The chain combines TRBV12-5 with TRBJ1-2; 9 bases are shared with TRBD1. The TCR was taken from a human donor with non-small cell lung cancer who had a complete response to radiotherapy plus ipilimumab. This CDR3 is CASGLGGQGGGYTF. CDR3 coding DNA: TGTGCTAGTGGTTTGGGGGGACAGGGTGGTGGCTACACCTTC. Full variable domain (rest looked up from reference TRBV12-5 and TRBJ1-2): DARVTQTPRHKVTEMGQEVTMRCQPILGHNTVFWYRQTMMQGLELLAYFRNRAPLDDSGMPKDRFSAEMPDATLATLKIQPSEPRDSAVYFCASGLGGQGGGYTFGSGTRLTVV.